The 7 T cell receptor beta chains in this list originate from one sample, sequenced in a study of T cells in Graves' hyperthyroidism and ophthalmopathy. Amplification of TCR beta CDR3 regions used RNA as the template. An initial round of RT-PCR targeting the TCR CDR3 relied on the HTBI primer set. TCRdb reanalysed the multiplex PCR reads using MiXCR and keeps one entry per CDR3 protein. The sample holds about 160,000 distinct CDR3 sequences, 8% to 9.5% seen once. The sample was blood. The receptors here all came from a woman between 18 and 30 years old with Graves' hyperthyroidism that later progressed to Graves' ophthalmopathy.

Many counts were recorded for this clonotype. The chain is built from TRBV27 and TRBJ2-7; the match to TRBD1 covers 7 bases. CDR1 is MNHEY and CDR2 is SMNVEV in the germline V gene (reference sequence). Trimming cost V 1 base and J 2 bases; bases outside gene matches: 14. The length of the CDR3 is 18 residues. CDR3 nucleotides: TGTGCCAGCAGTTTATTGGACGTGCGACAGGGTGGAACCTACGAGCAGTACTTC. Translation gives CASSLLDVRQGGTYEQYF.

This clonotype was counted many times. V and J are TRBV29-1 and TRBJ2-3; the match to TRBD1 covers 8 bases. CDR1 SQVTM and CDR2 ANQGSEA come from the germline V gene. The V segment lost 4 bases and the J segment 2 bases; nucleotides outside the gene matches: 14. The CDR3 is 17 residues long. DNA for the CDR3: TGCAGCGTTGCCCCGAACAGGGGGGTCGTGGTCACAGATACGCAGTATTTT. Its protein product is CSVAPNRGVVVTDTQYF.

This clonotype came up many times. CDR3 protein: CASSLTGLVHEQYF. In DNA form, the CDR3 reads TGTGCCAGCAGCTTGACCGGACTAGTTCACGAGCAGTACTTC. The chain employs TRBV13 and TRBJ2-7, with 7 bases identical to TRBD2. The trim removed 3 bases at V and 5 bases at J, leaving 7 bases unmatched. This CDR3 contains 14 residues. Per the germline V gene, CDR1 is PRHDT and CDR2 is FYEKMQ (reference sequence). The full variable domain, completed using reference TRBV13 and TRBJ2-7, is AAGVIQSPRHLIKEKRETATLKCYPIPRHDTVYWYQQGPGQDPQFLISFYEKMQSDKGSIPDRFSAQQFSDYHSELNMSSLELGDSALYFCASSLTGLVHEQYFGPGTRLTVT.

This clonotype has ten or more counts. The CDR3: CSARGRANSPLHF. In DNA form, the CDR3 reads TGCAGTGCTAGAGGACGGGCAAATTCACCCCTCCACTTT. This chain joins TRBV20-1 and TRBJ1-6; unclear D gene. Deletions cut 1 base from V and 7 bases from J, with 8 bases between. The CDR3 is 13 amino acids. Germline CDR1 and CDR2: DFQATT and SNEGSKA (reference sequence).

This clonotype was seen ten or more times. This CDR3 reads CASMGTSGSSGTDTQYF. The CDR3 region has the DNA TGTGCCAGCATGGGGACTAGCGGGAGTTCGGGCACAGATACGCAGTATTTT. This chain links TRBV7-8 with TRBJ2-3, with TRBD2 matching over 14 bases. CDR3 length: 17 residues. The trim removed 7 bases at V and 1 base at J, leaving 7 bases unmatched. CDR1 and CDR2 from the germline V gene are SGHVS and FQNEAQ.

The sample holds many counts of this clonotype. The rearrangement links TRBV2 to TRBJ1-6; 9 bases agree with TRBD1. The CDR3 totals 15 residues. The trim removed 6 bases at V and 4 bases at J, leaving 4 bases unmatched. From germline, CDR1 is SNHLY and CDR2 FYNNEI. CDR3 region: CASRPDRGYNSPLHF. The CDR3 nucleotides are TGTGCCAGCAGGCCGGACAGGGGTTATAATTCACCCCTCCACTTT.

The sample holds many counts of this clonotype. The V gene is TRBV20-1, the J gene TRBJ2-7, with TRBD1 identical over 9 bases. Trimming cost V 6 bases and J 4 bases; bases outside gene matches: 10. The CDR3 consists of 14 residues. Germline CDR1 reads DFQATT; CDR2 reads SNEGSKA (reference sequence). CDR3 in DNA: TGCAGTGCCCTACAACCGGGACAGGGATACGAGCAGTACTTC. It encodes CSALQPGQGYEQYF.